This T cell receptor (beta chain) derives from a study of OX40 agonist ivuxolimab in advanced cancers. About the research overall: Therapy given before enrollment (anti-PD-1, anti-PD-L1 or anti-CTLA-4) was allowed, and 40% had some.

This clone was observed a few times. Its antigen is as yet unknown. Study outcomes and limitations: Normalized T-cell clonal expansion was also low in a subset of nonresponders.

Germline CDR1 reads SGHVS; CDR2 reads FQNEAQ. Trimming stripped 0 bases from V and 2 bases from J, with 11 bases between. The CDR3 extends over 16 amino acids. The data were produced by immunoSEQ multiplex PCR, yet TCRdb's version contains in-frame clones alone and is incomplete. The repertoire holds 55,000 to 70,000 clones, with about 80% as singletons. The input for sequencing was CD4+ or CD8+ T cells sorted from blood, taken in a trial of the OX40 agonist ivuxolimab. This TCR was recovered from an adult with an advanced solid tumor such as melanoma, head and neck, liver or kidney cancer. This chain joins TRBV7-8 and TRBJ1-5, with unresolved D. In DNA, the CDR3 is TGTGCCAGCAGCTTAGCGGAAAGGCCGGGCAATCAGCCCCAGCATTTT. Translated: CASSLAERPGNQPQHF.